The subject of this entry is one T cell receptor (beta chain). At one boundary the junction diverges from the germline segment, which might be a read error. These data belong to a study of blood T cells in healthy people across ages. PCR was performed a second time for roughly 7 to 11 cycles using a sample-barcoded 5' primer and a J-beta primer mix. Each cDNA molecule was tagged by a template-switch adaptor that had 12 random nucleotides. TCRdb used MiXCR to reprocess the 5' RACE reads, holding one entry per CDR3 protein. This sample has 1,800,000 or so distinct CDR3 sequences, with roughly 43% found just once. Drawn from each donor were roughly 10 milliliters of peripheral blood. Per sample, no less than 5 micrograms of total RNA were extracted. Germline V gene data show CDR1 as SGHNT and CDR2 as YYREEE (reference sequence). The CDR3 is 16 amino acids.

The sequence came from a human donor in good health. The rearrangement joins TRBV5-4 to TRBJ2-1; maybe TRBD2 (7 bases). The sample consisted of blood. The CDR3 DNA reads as TGTGCCAGCAGCTTGCGCCTCCGGGGGGCACAAGCTGAGCGGTTCTTC. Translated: CASSLRLRGAQAERFF.